The 10 T cell receptor beta chains reported below all come from one sample, sequenced in a study of a mutant IDH1 vaccine in newly diagnosed glioma. Specified time point: week 11, during vaccination. Topical imiquimod accompanied each vaccine dose, which consisted of 300 ug of mutant IDH1 20-mer peptide. These TCRs' antigens remain unknown. Repertoires were generated with immunoSEQ multiplex PCR, while TCRdb's copy carries only in-frame clones and drops some. The sample includes about 120,000 clones, around four fifths of them seen just once. The sample in question was PBMCs, obtained from a glioma patient whose treatment included an IDH1 peptide vaccine. The receptors stem from a man aged 40-49 years with glioma.

The chain carries TRBV7-2 and TRBJ2-7; no clear D gene. Trimming stripped 1 base from V and 6 bases from J, with 16 bases between. Germline V gene data show CDR1 as SGHTA and CDR2 as FQGNSA. This CDR3 is 15 amino acids long. The CDR3 loop reads CASSLVFAVAPEQYF. Here the CDR3 DNA reads TGTGCCAGCAGCTTAGTTTTCGCGGTCGCTCCCGAGCAGTACTTC.

The chain couples TRBV9 to TRBJ2-1, with 12 bases aligning to TRBD1. The CDR3 loop spans 18 amino acids. The germline gives CDR1 SGDLS, CDR2 YYNGEE. With V trimmed by 2 bases and J by 4 bases, 10 bases remained unmatched. Written as DNA, the CDR3 is TGTGCCAGCAGCGTCGACCCGGGACAGGGGGCGGTTTACAATGAGCAGTTCTTC. Its protein is CASSVDPGQGAVYNEQFF. Supplemented by reference TRBV9 and TRBJ2-1, the full variable domain reads DSGVTQTPKHLITATGQRVTLRCSPRSGDLSVYWYQQSLDQGLQFLIQYYNGEERAKGNILERFSAQQFPDLHSELNLSSLELGDSALYFCASSVDPGQGAVYNEQFFGPGTRLTVL.

This clone has more than one count but fewer than ten. The chain has TRBV7-6 and TRBJ2-5; TRBD1 aligns across 9 bases. Trimming removed 5 bases from V and 5 bases from J; junction bases left unmatched: 9. This CDR3 region has 15 residues. Germline CDR1 reads SGHVS; CDR2 reads FNYEAQ. The CDR3 bases are TGTGCCAGCAGCCAACGGGGACAGGGCACCGAGACCCAGTACTTC. Protein: CASSQRGQGTETQYF.

The J gene is TRBJ2-5, the V gene TRBV5-1; D not certain. Gene TRBJ2-7 matches the end of the DNA better, so the J call may be wrong. Germline CDR1 and CDR2: SGHRS and YFSETQ. The CDR3 spans 14 residues. The CDR3: CASSPALGTNEQYF. The CDR3, as DNA: TGCGCCAGCAGCCCCGCGTTGGGTACCAACGAGCAGTACTTC.

The genes are TRBV11-1 and TRBJ1-1; maybe TRBD1 (5 bases). The germline V and J ends were trimmed by 1 base and 6 bases, with 18 bases remaining between them. CDR3 length equals 16 residues. From germline, CDR1 is SGHAT and CDR2 FQDESV (reference sequence). CDR3 DNA sequence: TGTGCCAGCAGCTTAGTGTCCCCGCGGGGGGACGCTGAAGCTTTCTTT. Translating gives CASSLVSPRGDAEAFF.

Of note for this clone: At one end, the junction sequence differs from germline, possibly due to a read error. The chain couples TRBV7-7 to TRBJ2-5, with a tentative D call TRBD2 (5 bases). Germline loops: CDR1 SSHAT, CDR2 FNYEAQ (reference sequence). The CDR3 loop spans 13 amino acids. The CDR3 DNA reads as TGTGCTAGCAGCCCCAGCGGTAAAGAGACCCAGTACTTC. Protein product: CASSPSGKETQYF.

The chain joins TRBV28 to TRBJ1-2; the match to TRBD1 covers 10 bases. In germline, CDR1 is MDHEN, CDR2 SYDVKM. The CDR3 is 15 residues long. The junction had 3 bases not matched to a gene; V was cut back by 2 bases and J by 3 bases. The CDR3 nucleotides read TGTGCCAGCAGTTTAATGGGACAGGGGCACTATGGCTACACCTTC. Encoded protein: CASSLMGQGHYGYTF.

V gene TRBV6-1 combines with J gene TRBJ1-6; D possibly corresponds to TRBD1 (5 bases). CDR3 size: 15 residues. CDR1 is MNHNS and CDR2 is SASEGT in the germline V gene. V shed 2 bases and J shed 6 bases, with 11 bases lying between them. CDR3 amino acids: CASSEYRGPNSPLHF. For the CDR3, the DNA is TGTGCCAGCAGTGAATACCGGGGCCCTAATTCACCCCTCCACTTT.

As to this clone: A read error may account for a junction end that differs from germline. V and J are TRBV7-7 and TRBJ2-2; D is uncertain. This CDR3 has 11 residues. In germline, CDR1 is SSHAT, CDR2 FNYEAQ (reference sequence). The CDR3 DNA reads as TGTGCTAGCAGGAACACCGGGGAGCTGTTTTTT. Protein product: CASRNTGELFF. The full variable domain, with the rest looked up from reference TRBV7-7 and TRBJ2-2, is GAGVSQSPRYKVTKRGQDVTLRCDPISSHATLYWYQQALGQGPEFLTYFNYEAQPDKSGLPSDRFSAERPEGSISTLTIQRTEQRDSAMYRCASRNTGELFFGEGSRLTVL.

V usage is TRBV4-3 and J usage is TRBJ1-6; D might be TRBD1 (5 bases). Germline CDR1 reads LGHNA; CDR2 reads YSLEER. The CDR3 covers 14 residues. Trimming took off 1 base at V and 6 bases at J, with 7 bases between the two ends. CDR3 protein: CASSQVGGNSPLHF. The CDR3 nucleotides read TGCGCCAGCAGCCAAGTGGGGGGTAATTCACCCCTCCACTTT.